This T cell receptor (beta chain) came from a study of blood T cell repertoires in COVID-19. About the research overall: T cells, B-cell-depleted T cells, or PBMCs supplied cDNA or gDNA.

CDR1 is GTSNPN and CDR2 is SVGIG in the germline V gene (reference sequence). V was cut by 1 base and J by 8 bases, with 20 bases left in between. The CDR3 covers 16 residues. Original methodology: It was from reference gene primer amplification that nucleated cell counts were estimated. Data came from immunoSEQ multiplex PCR; TCRdb stores just in-frame clones and leaves some out. From that table come the V and J calls and clone size; the DNA was used to work out D and trimming. The sample gives around 99,000 clones, 75% to 90% of which show up once; around a sixth is in the top ten. Sequencing used peripheral blood. The chain is built from TRBV30 and TRBJ1-4; possible D gene TRBD1, 5 bases. The TCR originated in a woman in her sixties or seventies with acute or convalescent COVID-19. CDR3 region: CAWSAPQEGWEEKLFF. The CDR3 nucleotides read TGTGCCTGGAGTGCCCCACAGGAGGGGTGGGAAGAAAAACTGTTTTTT.